One and the same sample provided the 3 T cell receptor beta chains below, sequenced in a study of identifying expanded T cells in peripheral blood. TCRdb's table, derived via immunoSEQ multiplex PCR, lists solely in-frame clones and lacks some. The repertoire holds some 76,000 clones, with 85% to 90% as singletons. The sequenced sample was blood. The receptor source for this set is a person aged 18 to 70 in good health.

This rearrangement joins TRBV5-4 to TRBJ2-2; 13 bases agree with TRBD2. Trimming cost V 3 bases and J 6 bases; bases outside gene matches: 5. The CDR3 extends over 16 amino acids. In germline, CDR1 is SGHNT, CDR2 YYREEE (reference sequence). CDR3 amino acids: CASSSRLAGGSGELFF. Written as DNA, the CDR3 is TGTGCCAGCAGCTCTCGACTAGCGGGAGGATCCGGGGAGCTGTTTTTT.

V is TRBV7-2 and J is TRBJ2-7, with D perhaps matching TRBD2 (6 bases). Germline assignment: CDR1 SGHTA and CDR2 FQGNSA. This CDR3 has 15 amino acids. Trimming pared 5 bases from V and 2 bases from J, leaving 16 bases between. CDR3: CASSLRTTPPYEQYF. The CDR3 nucleotides are TGTGCCAGCAGCCTCAGGACTACTCCCCCCTACGAGCAGTACTTC.

The genes are TRBV7-9 and TRBJ1-3; D possibly corresponds to TRBD1 (5 bases). This CDR3 spans 15 amino acids. V was trimmed by 5 bases and J by 3 bases, leaving 14 bases between them. Germline V lookup: CDR1 SEHNR, CDR2 FQNEAQ (reference sequence). The CDR3 spells CASSMSGSGGNTIYF. The CDR3 nucleotides read TGTGCCAGCAGCATGTCAGGGTCGGGTGGAAACACCATATATTTT.